A single sample is the source of the 25 T cell receptor beta chains below, sequenced in a study of blood T cell repertoires in COVID-19. Assay used: immunoSEQ multiplex PCR; TCRdb lists only in-frame clones, some missing. The table shows some 74,000 clones, with about nine tenths occurring only once. The sequenced material came from peripheral blood. These receptor sequences come from a man between 50 and 59 years old with active COVID-19.

The gene calls are TRBV4-3 and TRBJ2-5; 11 nucleotides agree with TRBD2. CDR1 is LGHNA and CDR2 is YSLEER in the germline V gene. CDR3 length: 17 residues. The trim removed 0 bases at V and 4 bases at J, leaving 7 bases unmatched. The CDR3 DNA reads as TGCGCCAGCAGCCAAGATCCCCCCGGACTAGCGGGAGAGACCCAGTACTTC. It specifies CASSQDPPGLAGETQYF.

V usage is TRBV7-9 and J usage is TRBJ1-1; D gene uncertain. The CDR3 loop spans 13 amino acids. The ends were cut back, 5 bases at V and 4 bases at J, with 11 bases in the middle. Germline lookup yields CDR1 SEHNR and CDR2 FQNEAQ (reference sequence). The CDR3 DNA follows: TGTGCCAGCAGCCCTCCATACGGCACTGAAGCTTTCTTT. Its translation is CASSPPYGTEAFF.

V gene TRBV5-1 combines with J gene TRBJ2-1; 7 bases are shared with TRBD1. The V and J ends lost 3 bases and 0 bases, in that order; junction bases with no gene match: 15. Germline V gives CDR1 SGHRS, CDR2 YFSETQ. The CDR3 has 19 amino acids. CDR3 bases: TGCGCCAGCAGCTCCCGAGGGGGCGTATATAGGAGCTCCTACAATGAGCAGTTCTTC. This codes for CASSSRGGVYRSSYNEQFF.

The chain uses TRBV19 and TRBJ1-2, with D maybe TRBD1 (6 bases). V dropped 3 bases and J dropped 4 bases, with 12 bases sitting between them. Germline values: CDR1 LNHDA, CDR2 SQIVND (reference sequence). The CDR3 has 14 residues. The CDR3 spells CASSMGDRIYGYTF. The CDR3 DNA is TGTGCCAGTAGTATGGGAGACAGGATCTATGGCTACACCTTC.

The chain combines TRBV10-1 with TRBJ1-2; no clear D. Between the trimmed V and J ends, which lost 0 bases and 4 bases, there was a span of 6 bases. The CDR3 is made up of 13 amino acids. CDR1 and CDR2 (germline): WNHNN, SYGVQD (reference sequence). The CDR3 spells CASSESGSYGYTF. CDR3 DNA: TGCGCCAGCAGTGAGTCGGGCAGCTATGGCTACACCTTC.

This rearrangement joins TRBV5-6 to TRBJ1-4; D might be TRBD1 (6 bases). CDR1 SGHDT and CDR2 YYEEEE come from the germline V gene. V gave up 2 bases and J gave up 7 bases, with 12 bases separating them. CDR3 length: 14 residues. CDR3 DNA: TGTGCCAGCAGCTTAAGGGGGATCGGTGAAAAACTGTTTTTT. It translates to CASSLRGIGEKLFF.

The chain recombines TRBV2 with TRBJ2-2; the match to TRBD1 covers 7 bases. The CDR3 totals 14 residues. V was pared by 6 bases and J by 6 bases, with 7 bases of the junction left unmatched. CDR1 is SNHLY and CDR2 is FYNNEI in the germline V gene. The CDR3 region has the DNA TGTGCCAGCAGGGGTAACAGGGGAGCCGGGGAGCTGTTTTTT. It encodes CASRGNRGAGELFF.

With regard to this clone: The sample holds other DNA sequences that translate to the same CDR3. This rearrangement joins TRBV3-1 (or the pseudogene TRBV3-2) to TRBJ1-2; D possibly corresponds to TRBD1 (6 bases). The length of the CDR3 is 14 residues. Germline V lookup: CDR1 LGHDT, CDR2 YNNKEL (reference sequence). The germline V and J ends were trimmed by 3 bases and 2 bases, with 10 bases remaining between them. CDR3 residues: CASSQATGNYGYTF. DNA for the CDR3: TGTGCCAGCAGCCAGGCTACAGGGAACTATGGCTACACCTTC.

This chain connects TRBV7-8 to TRBJ1-1, with 7 bases that match TRBD1. The CDR3 totals 15 residues. CDR1 SGHVS and CDR2 FQNEAQ come from the germline V gene. The trim removed 1 base at V and 4 bases at J, leaving 6 bases unmatched. The chain's CDR3 is CASSLVVQGSTEAFF. The CDR3 region has the DNA TGTGCCAGCAGCTTAGTGGTACAGGGGAGCACTGAAGCTTTCTTT.

CDR3 sequence: CASSAVLDQETQYF. DNA of the CDR3: TGTGCCAGCAGCGCAGTTCTCGACCAAGAGACCCAGTACTTC. The V gene is TRBV9, the J gene TRBJ2-5; D unclear. Germline values: CDR1 SGDLS, CDR2 YYNGEE. This CDR3 spans 14 amino acids. Between the trimmed V and J ends, which lost 3 bases and 0 bases, there was a span of 9 bases. The full variable domain, in which reference TRBV9 and TRBJ2-5 provide the parts outside the CDR3, is DSGVTQTPKHLITATGQRVTLRCSPRSGDLSVYWYQQSLDQGLQFLIQYYNGEERAKGNILERFSAQQFPDLHSELNLSSLELGDSALYFCASSAVLDQETQYFGPGTRLLVL.

This chain joins TRBV11-2 and TRBJ2-3; 7 nucleotides line up with TRBD1. V dropped 6 bases and J dropped 0; count of bases not matched to a gene: 6. Germline values: CDR1 SGHAT, CDR2 FQNNGV. CDR3 size: 15 residues. DNA for the CDR3: TGTGCCAGCAGACGGAACAGGGGAAGCACAGATACGCAGTATTTT. Its translation is CASRRNRGSTDTQYF. Supplemented by reference TRBV11-2 and TRBJ2-3, the full variable domain reads EAGVAQSPRYKIIEKRQSVAFWCNPISGHATLYWYQQILGQGPKLLIQFQNNGVVDDSQLPKDRFSAERLKGVDSTLKIQPAKLEDSAVYLCASRRNRGSTDTQYFGPGTRLTVL.

J is TRBJ1-4 and V is TRBV7-2, with 11 bases fitting TRBD1. V was clipped by 2 bases and J by 16 bases; unmatched bases: 6. Germline V lookup: CDR1 SGHTA, CDR2 FQGNSA. The CDR3 length is 13 residues. The CDR3 DNA is TGTGCCAGCAGCTTACCGGACAGGGGGCTTTGGTTTTTT. Protein: CASSLPDRGLWFF.

The sample holds a few counts of this clone. The V call is TRBV11-2, the J call TRBJ1-6; D not certain. Trimming took 4 bases from V and 7 from J, leaving 11 bases between them. Germline loops: CDR1 SGHAT, CDR2 FQNNGV. The CDR3 is 14 residues long. The CDR3 reads CASSWRAGNSPLHF. The CDR3 nucleotides are TGTGCCAGCAGCTGGCGAGCGGGAAATTCACCCCTCCACTTT.

The chain couples TRBV10-3 to TRBJ1-1; D not certain. V shed 0 bases and J shed 4 bases, with 6 bases lying between them. Germline loops: CDR1 ENHRY, CDR2 SYGVKD. CDR3 length equals 13 residues. The CDR3 nucleotides are TGTGCCATCAGTGAGTCAGGGAGCACTGAAGCTTTCTTT. Its translation is CAISESGSTEAFF.

This chain joins TRBV7-8 and TRBJ1-2, with a weak D call TRBD1 (5 bases). The CDR3 consists of 17 residues. Trimming cost V 1 base and J 4 bases, with 19 bases left between them. CDR1 is SGHVS, CDR2 FQNEAQ, per germline. CDR3 loop: CASSLGGEGTGIYGYTF. The CDR3 DNA follows: TGTGCCAGCAGCTTAGGGGGGGAGGGAACAGGTATCTATGGCTACACCTTC.

The chain employs TRBV18 and TRBJ1-4; D uncertain. The germline CDR1 and CDR2 sequences are KGHSH and LQKENI. Trimming cost V 5 bases and J 7 bases, with 11 bases left between them. The CDR3 consists of 13 residues. The CDR3 sequence is CASSSGIAEKLFF. In DNA form, the CDR3 reads TGTGCCAGCTCATCGGGGATAGCTGAAAAACTGTTTTTT.

The CDR3 sequence is CASSIPGHYSGNTIYF. CDR3 coding DNA: TGTGCCAGTAGTATCCCGGGACACTACTCTGGAAACACCATATATTTT. V usage is TRBV19 and J usage is TRBJ1-3; the D gene is possibly TRBD1 (6 bases). Trimming left V 3 bases short and J 0 bases short, with 12 bases between. Germline V gives CDR1 LNHDA, CDR2 SQIVND (reference sequence). The CDR3 runs to 16 residues.

This clone qualifies as medium-sized. The same CDR3 arises from other DNA sequences in this sample as well. V gene TRBV27 combines with J gene TRBJ1-5; 10 bases line up with TRBD1. CDR1 is MNHEY, CDR2 SMNVEV, per germline (reference sequence). This CDR3 comprises 17 residues. V gave up 0 bases and J gave up 3 bases; unmatched junction bases: 5. In nucleotides, the CDR3 is TGTGCCAGCAGTTTATCGGCGGGACAGGGGTCCAATCAGCCCCAGCATTTT. It specifies CASSLSAGQGSNQPQHF.

V and J are TRBV9 and TRBJ2-2; 8 nucleotides align to TRBD2. The junction had 3 bases not matched to a gene; V was cut back by 0 bases and J by 5 bases. The germline gives CDR1 SGDLS, CDR2 YYNGEE. CDR3 length equals 15 residues. The CDR3 here is CASSVGGGGTGELFF. The DNA of the CDR3 is TGTGCCAGCAGCGTAGGTGGCGGGGGGACCGGGGAGCTGTTTTTT.

The V gene is TRBV30, the J gene TRBJ1-2; the D gene is possibly TRBD1 (5 bases). Trimming took 2 bases from V and 2 from J, leaving 12 bases between them. CDR3 length: 14 residues. Germline-derived CDR1 and CDR2 are GTSNPN and SVGIG (reference sequence). CDR3 protein: CAWSSTGLNYGYTF. Written as DNA, the CDR3 is TGTGCCTGGAGTTCAACGGGACTAAACTATGGCTACACCTTC.

The V and J genes are TRBV24-1 and TRBJ2-7; D ambiguous. The CDR3 is 11 residues long. CDR1 and CDR2 from the germline V gene are KGHDR and SFDVKD. V shed 5 bases and J shed 7 bases, with 8 bases lying between them. The CDR3 sequence: CATSAPGEQYF. In DNA, the CDR3 is TGTGCCACCAGTGCCCCAGGTGAGCAGTACTTC.

The chain recombines TRBV25-1 with TRBJ2-3; 8 nucleotides match TRBD1. Trimming took 4 bases from V and 1 from J; bases not matched to a gene: 4. The CDR3 spans 15 residues. Looked up from germline, CDR1 is MGHDK and CDR2 is SYGVNS. Written as DNA, the CDR3 is TGTGCCAGCAGTGCGGACAGGGTCCGCACAGATACGCAGTATTTT. This sequence encodes CASSADRVRTDTQYF. Full variable domain (remainder filled in from reference TRBV25-1 and TRBJ2-3): EADIYQTPRYLVIGTGKKITLECSQTMGHDKMYWYQQDPGMELHLIHYSYGVNSTEKGDLSSESTVSRIRTEHFPLTLESARPSHTSQYLCASSADRVRTDTQYFGPGTRLTVL.

The V and J genes are TRBV30 and TRBJ2-3; TRBD1 aligns across 8 bases. CDR3 size: 19 residues. Germline loops: CDR1 GTSNPN, CDR2 SVGIG (reference sequence). V was pared by 3 bases and J by 4 bases, with 21 bases of the junction left unmatched. The CDR3 reads CAWRGGRGLEIRHADTQYF. Written as DNA, the CDR3 is TGTGCCTGGAGGGGGGGCAGGGGGCTAGAAATTAGGCACGCAGATACGCAGTATTTT. The full variable domain, with the rest looked up from reference TRBV30 and TRBJ2-3, is SQTIHQWPATLVQPVGSPLSLECTVEGTSNPNLYWYRQAAGRGLQLLFYSVGIGQISSEVPQNLSASRPQDRQFILSSKKLLLSDSGFYLCAWRGGRGLEIRHADTQYFGPGTRLTVL.

V usage is TRBV4-1 and J usage is TRBJ1-1; TRBD1 aligns across 7 bases. The ends lost 3 bases at V and 2 bases at J; junction bases unmatched: 9. Germline CDR1 and CDR2: MGHRA and YSYEKL. The CDR3 loop spans 16 amino acids. CDR3 amino acids: CASSHSGRDSNTEAFF. The CDR3 DNA sequence: TGCGCCAGCAGCCATTCAGGCCGGGACAGTAACACTGAAGCTTTCTTT.

Notes on this clone: A read error may explain this, as a much larger clone is one base away. CDR3 region: CANSRQTGMNTEAFF. The CDR3 coding sequence is TGTGCCAACAGCCGACAGACAGGGATGAACACTGAAGCTTTCTTT. The rearrangement links TRBV4-2 to TRBJ1-1; 7 positions match TRBD1. Germline V CDR1 and CDR2: LGHNA, YNFKEQ. The CDR3 consists of 15 residues.